Below, one T cell receptor beta chain is given with its context. This entry comes from a study of T cell responses to AZD1222 COVID-19 vaccine. Trimming removed 1 base at V and 6 bases at J, with 18 bases between. The CDR3 has 17 residues. Looked up from germline, CDR1 is MNHEY and CDR2 is SVGEGT. Some clones are missing from TCRdb's copy, which holds only in-frame ones; the method was immunoSEQ multiplex PCR. The repertoire consists of more than 75,000 clones, with 80% to 90% occurring once and the leading ten covering 7.5%. The sequence came from an adult in good health. The source material was peripheral blood, sampled on day 0 of AZD1222 vaccination. The V and J genes are TRBV6-2 or TRBV6-3 and TRBJ2-2, with a tentative D call TRBD1 (5 bases). The CDR3 sequence: CASSYFMLSTGPGELFF. Here the CDR3 DNA reads TGTGCCAGCAGTTACTTCATGCTCTCAACAGGACCCGGGGAGCTGTTTTTT.